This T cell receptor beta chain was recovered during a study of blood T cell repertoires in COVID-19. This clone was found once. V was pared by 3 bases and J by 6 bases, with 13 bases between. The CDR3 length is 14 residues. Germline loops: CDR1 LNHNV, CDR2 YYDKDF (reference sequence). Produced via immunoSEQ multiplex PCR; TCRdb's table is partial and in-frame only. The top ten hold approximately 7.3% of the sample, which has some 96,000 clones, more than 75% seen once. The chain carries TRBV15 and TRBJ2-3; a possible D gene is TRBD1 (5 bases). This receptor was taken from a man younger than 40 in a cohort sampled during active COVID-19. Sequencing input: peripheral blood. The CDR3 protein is CATSRGGADDTQYF. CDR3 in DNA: TGTGCCACCAGCAGGGGTGGGGCCGACGATACGCAGTATTTT.